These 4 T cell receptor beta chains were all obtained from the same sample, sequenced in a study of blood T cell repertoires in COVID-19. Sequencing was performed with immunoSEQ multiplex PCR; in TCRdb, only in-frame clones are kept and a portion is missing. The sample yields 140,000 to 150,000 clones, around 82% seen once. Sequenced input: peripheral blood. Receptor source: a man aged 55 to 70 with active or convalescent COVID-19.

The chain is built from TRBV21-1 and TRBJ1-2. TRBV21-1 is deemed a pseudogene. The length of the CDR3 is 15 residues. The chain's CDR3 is CASSKPQNVTKDYTF. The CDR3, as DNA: TGTGCCAGCAGCAAACCTCAAAATGTAACTAAGGACTACACCTTC.

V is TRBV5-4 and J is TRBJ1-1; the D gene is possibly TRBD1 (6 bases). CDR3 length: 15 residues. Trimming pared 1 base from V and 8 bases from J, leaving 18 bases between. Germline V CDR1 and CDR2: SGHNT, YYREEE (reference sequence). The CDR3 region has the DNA TGTGCCAGCAGCTTGAAACCCTCAGGGGCCAGGGAAGCTTTCTTT. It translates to CASSLKPSGAREAFF.

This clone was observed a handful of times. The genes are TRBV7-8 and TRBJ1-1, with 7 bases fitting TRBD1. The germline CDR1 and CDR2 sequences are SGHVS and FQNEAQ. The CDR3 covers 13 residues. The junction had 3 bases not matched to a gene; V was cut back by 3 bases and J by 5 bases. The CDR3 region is CASSLVRGTEAFF. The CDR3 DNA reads TGTGCCAGCAGCTTGGTCAGGGGGACTGAAGCTTTCTTT.

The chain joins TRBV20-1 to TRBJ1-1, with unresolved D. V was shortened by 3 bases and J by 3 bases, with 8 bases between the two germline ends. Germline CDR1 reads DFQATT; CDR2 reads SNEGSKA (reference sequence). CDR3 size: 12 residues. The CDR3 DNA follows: TGCAGTGCTAGTGTGTTCGACACTGAAGCTTTCTTT. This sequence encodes CSASVFDTEAFF.